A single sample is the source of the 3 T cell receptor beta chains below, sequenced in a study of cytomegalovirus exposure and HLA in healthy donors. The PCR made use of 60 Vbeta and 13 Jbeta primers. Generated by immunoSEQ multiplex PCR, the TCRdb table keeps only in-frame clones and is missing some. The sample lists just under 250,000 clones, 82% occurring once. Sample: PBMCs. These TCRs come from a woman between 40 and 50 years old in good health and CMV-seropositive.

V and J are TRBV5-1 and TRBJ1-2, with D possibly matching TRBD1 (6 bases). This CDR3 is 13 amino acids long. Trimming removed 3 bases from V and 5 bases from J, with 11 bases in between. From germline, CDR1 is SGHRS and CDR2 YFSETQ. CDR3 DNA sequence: TGCGCCAGCAGCTCTACAGGGAAATATGGCTACACCTTC. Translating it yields CASSSTGKYGYTF.

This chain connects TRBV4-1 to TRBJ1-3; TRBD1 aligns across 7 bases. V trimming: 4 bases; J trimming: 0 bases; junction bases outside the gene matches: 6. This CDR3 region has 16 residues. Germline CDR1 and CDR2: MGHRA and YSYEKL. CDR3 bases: TGCGCCAGCAGCCGGACGGGACAGACCTCTGGAAACACCATATATTTT. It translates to CASSRTGQTSGNTIYF.

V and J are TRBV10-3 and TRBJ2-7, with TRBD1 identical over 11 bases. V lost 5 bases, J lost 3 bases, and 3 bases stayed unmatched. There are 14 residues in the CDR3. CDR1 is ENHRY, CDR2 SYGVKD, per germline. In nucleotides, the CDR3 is TGTGCCATCAGTCCGGGACAGGGGGTCTACGAGCAGTACTTC. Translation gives CAISPGQGVYEQYF.